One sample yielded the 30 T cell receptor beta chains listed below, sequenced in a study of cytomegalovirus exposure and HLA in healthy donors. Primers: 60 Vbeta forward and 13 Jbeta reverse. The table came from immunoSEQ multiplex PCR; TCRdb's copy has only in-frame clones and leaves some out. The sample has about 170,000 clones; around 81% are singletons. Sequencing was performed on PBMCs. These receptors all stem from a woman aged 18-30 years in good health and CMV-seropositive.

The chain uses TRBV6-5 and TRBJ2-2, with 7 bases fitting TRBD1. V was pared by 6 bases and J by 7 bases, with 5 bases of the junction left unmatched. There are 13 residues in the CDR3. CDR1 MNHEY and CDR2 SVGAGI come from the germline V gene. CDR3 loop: CASRRQGFGELFF. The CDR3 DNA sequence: TGTGCCAGCAGGAGACAGGGATTCGGGGAGCTGTTTTTT.

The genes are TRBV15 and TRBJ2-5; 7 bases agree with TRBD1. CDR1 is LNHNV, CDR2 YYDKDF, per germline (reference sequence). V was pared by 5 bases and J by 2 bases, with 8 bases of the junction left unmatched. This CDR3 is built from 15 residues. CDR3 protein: CATSYDRELQETQYF. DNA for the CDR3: TGTGCCACCAGCTACGACAGGGAACTTCAAGAGACCCAGTACTTC.

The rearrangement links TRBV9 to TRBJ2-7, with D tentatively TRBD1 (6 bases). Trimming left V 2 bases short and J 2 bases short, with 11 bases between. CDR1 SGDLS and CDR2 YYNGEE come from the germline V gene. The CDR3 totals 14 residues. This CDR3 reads CASSVTGQTYEQYF. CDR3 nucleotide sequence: TGTGCCAGCAGCGTGACTGGACAGACCTACGAGCAGTACTTC.

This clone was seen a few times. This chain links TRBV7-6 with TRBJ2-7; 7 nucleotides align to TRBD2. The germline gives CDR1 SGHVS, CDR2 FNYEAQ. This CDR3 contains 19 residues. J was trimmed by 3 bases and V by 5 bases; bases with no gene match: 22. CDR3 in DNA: TGTGCCAGCAGCCCAAAAGTGACTAGCTATATCCAGGCGGGCTACGAGCAGTACTTC. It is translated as CASSPKVTSYIQAGYEQYF.

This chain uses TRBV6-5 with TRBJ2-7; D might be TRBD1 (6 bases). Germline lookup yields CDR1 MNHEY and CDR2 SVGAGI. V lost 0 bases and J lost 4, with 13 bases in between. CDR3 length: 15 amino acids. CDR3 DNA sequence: TGTGCCAGCAGTTACTCATGGGACACCCTATACGAGCAGTACTTC. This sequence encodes CASSYSWDTLYEQYF.

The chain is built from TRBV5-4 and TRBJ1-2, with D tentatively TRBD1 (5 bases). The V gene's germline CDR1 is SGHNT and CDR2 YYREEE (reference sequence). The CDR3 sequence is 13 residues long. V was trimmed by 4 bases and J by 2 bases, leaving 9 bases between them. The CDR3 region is CASSPDSNYGYTF. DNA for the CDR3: TGTGCCAGCAGCCCCGACAGCAACTATGGCTACACCTTC.

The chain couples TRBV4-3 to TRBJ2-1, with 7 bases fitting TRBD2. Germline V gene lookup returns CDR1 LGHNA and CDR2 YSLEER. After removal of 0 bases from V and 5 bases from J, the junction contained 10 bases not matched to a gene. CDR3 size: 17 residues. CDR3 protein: CASSQDRWGGTNNEQFF. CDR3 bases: TGCGCCAGCAGCCAAGACAGATGGGGGGGGACGAACAATGAGCAGTTCTTC.

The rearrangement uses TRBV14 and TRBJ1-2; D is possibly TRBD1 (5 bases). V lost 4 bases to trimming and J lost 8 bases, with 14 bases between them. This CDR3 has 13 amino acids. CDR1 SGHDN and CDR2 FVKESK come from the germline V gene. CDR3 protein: CASSRTGLDGYTF. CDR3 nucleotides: TGTGCCAGCAGCCGGACGGGACTCGACGGCTACACCTTC.

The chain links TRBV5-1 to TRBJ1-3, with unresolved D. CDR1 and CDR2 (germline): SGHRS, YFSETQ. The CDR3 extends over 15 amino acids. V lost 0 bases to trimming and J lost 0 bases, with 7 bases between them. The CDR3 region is CASSLDQRSGNTIYF. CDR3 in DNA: TGCGCCAGCAGCTTGGATCAGCGCTCTGGAAACACCATATATTTT. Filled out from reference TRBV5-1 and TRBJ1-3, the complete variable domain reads KAGVTQTPRYLIKTRGQQVTLSCSPISGHRSVSWYQQTPGQGLQFLFEYFSETQRNKGNFPGRFSGRQFSNSRSEMNVSTLELGDSALYLCASSLDQRSGNTIYFGEGSWLTVV.

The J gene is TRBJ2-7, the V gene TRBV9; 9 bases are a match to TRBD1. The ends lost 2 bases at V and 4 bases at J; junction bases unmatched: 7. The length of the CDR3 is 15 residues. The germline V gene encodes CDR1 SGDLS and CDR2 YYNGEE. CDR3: CASSVSGTGRYEQYF. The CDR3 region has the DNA TGTGCCAGCAGCGTTTCCGGGACAGGGAGGTACGAGCAGTACTTC.

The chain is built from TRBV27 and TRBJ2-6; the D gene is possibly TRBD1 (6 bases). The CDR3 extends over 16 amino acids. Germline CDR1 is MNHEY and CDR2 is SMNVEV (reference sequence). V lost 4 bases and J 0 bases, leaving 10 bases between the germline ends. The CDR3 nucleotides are TGTGCCAGCAGTTCGTGGGGGCCCTCTGGGGCCAACGTCCTGACTTTC. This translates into CASSSWGPSGANVLTF.

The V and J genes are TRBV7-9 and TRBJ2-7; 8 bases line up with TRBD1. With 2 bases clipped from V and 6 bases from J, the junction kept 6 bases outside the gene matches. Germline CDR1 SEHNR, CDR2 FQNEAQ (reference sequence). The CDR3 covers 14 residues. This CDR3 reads CASSLSPGGFEQYF. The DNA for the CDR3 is TGTGCCAGCAGCTTATCCCCAGGGGGCTTCGAGCAGTACTTC.

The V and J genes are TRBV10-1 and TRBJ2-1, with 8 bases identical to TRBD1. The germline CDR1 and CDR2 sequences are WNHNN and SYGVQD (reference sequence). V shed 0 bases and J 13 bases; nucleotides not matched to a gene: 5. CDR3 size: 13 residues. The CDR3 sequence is CASSESKDREQFF. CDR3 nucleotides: TGCGCCAGCAGTGAGTCTAAGGACAGGGAACAGTTCTTC.

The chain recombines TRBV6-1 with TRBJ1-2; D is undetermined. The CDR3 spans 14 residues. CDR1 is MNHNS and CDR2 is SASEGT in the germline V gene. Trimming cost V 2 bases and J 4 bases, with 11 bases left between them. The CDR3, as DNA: TGTGCCAGCAGTGAATCCCACAGAACCTATGGCTACACCTTC. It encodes CASSESHRTYGYTF.

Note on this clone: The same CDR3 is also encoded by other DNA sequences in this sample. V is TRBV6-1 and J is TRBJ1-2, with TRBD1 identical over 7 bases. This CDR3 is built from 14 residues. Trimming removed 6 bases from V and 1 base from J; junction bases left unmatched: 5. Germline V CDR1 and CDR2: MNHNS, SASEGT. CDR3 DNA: TGTGCCAGCAGCCGGGGACAGCTTAACTATGGCTACACCTTC. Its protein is CASSRGQLNYGYTF.

This CDR3 is CASSLVSGGTNEQFF. For the CDR3, the DNA is TGTGCCAGCAGCTTAGTGTCAGGGGGGACCAATGAGCAGTTCTTC. This chain uses TRBV11-3 with TRBJ2-1, with a possible D match to TRBD1 (7 bases). V was clipped by 1 base and J by 6 bases, with 13 bases between them. The CDR3 is made up of 15 amino acids. Germline CDR1 is SGHNT and CDR2 is YENEEA.

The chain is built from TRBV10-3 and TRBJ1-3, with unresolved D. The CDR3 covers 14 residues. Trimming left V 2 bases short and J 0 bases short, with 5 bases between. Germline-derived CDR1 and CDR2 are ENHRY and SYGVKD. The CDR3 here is CAISEGGSGNTIYF. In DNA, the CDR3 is TGTGCCATCAGTGAGGGCGGCTCTGGAAACACCATATATTTT.

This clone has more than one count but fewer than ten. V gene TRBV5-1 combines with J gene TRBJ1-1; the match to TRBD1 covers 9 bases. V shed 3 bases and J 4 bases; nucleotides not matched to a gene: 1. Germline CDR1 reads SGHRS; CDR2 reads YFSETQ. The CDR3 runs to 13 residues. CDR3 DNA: TGCGCCAGCAGCTCGACAGGGGGCACTGAAGCTTTCTTT. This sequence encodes CASSSTGGTEAFF.

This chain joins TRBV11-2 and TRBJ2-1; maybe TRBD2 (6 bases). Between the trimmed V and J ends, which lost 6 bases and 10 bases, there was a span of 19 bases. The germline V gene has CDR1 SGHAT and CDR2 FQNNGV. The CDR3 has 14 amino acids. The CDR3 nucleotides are TGTGCCAGCAGGAACCCGGGGGTCCGGGAGGAGCAGTTCTTC. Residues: CASRNPGVREEQFF.

The CDR3 nucleotides are TGTGCCAGCAGCGAATCGAACAGGGTCTCCTACGAGCAGTACTTC. As protein: CASSESNRVSYEQYF. V gene TRBV7-9 combines with J gene TRBJ2-7; a weak D match, TRBD1 (6 bases). Trimming took off 5 bases at V and 0 bases at J, with 14 bases between the two ends. This CDR3 spans 15 amino acids. The V gene's germline CDR1 is SEHNR and CDR2 FQNEAQ (reference sequence).

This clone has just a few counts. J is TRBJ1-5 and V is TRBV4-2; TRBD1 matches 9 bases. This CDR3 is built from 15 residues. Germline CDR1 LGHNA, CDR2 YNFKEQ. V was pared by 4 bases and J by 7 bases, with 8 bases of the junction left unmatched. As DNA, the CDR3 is TGTGCCAGCAGCCCTCTACAGGGGGCGGGACAGCCCCAGCATTTT. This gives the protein CASSPLQGAGQPQHF.

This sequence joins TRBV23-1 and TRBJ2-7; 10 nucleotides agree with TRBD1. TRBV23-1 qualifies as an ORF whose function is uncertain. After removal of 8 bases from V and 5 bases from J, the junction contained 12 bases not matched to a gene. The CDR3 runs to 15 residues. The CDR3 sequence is CASGRWDRGVDEQYF. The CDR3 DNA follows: TGCGCCAGCGGGAGATGGGACAGGGGTGTTGACGAGCAGTACTTC.

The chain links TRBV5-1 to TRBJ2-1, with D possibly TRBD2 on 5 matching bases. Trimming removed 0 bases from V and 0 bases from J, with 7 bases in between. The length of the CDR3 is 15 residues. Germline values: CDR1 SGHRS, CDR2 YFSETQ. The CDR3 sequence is CASSLDGSSYNEQFF. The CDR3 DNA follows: TGCGCCAGCAGCTTGGATGGGAGCTCCTACAATGAGCAGTTCTTC.

The CDR3 DNA follows: TGTGCCAGCAGCGCCACAGGGGGGAGTCAGCCCCAGCATTTT. Its protein is CASSATGGSQPQHF. This chain connects TRBV7-8 to TRBJ1-5; 8 positions match TRBD1. Looked up from germline, CDR1 is SGHVS and CDR2 is FQNEAQ. The CDR3 covers 14 residues. J was trimmed by 6 bases and V by 5 bases; bases with no gene match: 6. Complete variable domain (other parts from reference TRBV7-8 and TRBJ1-5): GAGVSQSPRYKVAKRGQDVALRCDPISGHVSLFWYQQALGQGPEFLTYFQNEAQLDKSGLPSDRFFAERPEGSVSTLKIQRTQQEDSAVYLCASSATGGSQPQHFGDGTRLSIL.

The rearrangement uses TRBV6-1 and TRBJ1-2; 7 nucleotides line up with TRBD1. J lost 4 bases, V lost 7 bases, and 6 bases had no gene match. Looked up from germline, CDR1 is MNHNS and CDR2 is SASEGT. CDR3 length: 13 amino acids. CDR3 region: CASTQGQIYGYTF. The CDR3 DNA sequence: TGTGCCAGCACCCAGGGACAGATCTATGGCTACACCTTC.

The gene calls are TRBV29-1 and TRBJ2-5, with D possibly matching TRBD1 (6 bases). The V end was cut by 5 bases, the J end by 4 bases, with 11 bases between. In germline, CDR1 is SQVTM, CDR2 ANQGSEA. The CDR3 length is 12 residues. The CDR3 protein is CSVRQTGETQYF. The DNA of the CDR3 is TGCAGCGTTCGACAGACAGGAGAGACCCAGTACTTC.

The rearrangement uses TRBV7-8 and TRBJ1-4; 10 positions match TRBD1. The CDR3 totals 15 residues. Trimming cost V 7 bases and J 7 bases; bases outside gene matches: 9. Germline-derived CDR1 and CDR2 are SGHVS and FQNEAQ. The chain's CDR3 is CASTATGGSGEKLFF. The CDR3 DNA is TGTGCCAGCACCGCGACAGGGGGCTCGGGTGAAAAACTGTTTTTT. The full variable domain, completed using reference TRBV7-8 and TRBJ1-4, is GAGVSQSPRYKVAKRGQDVALRCDPISGHVSLFWYQQALGQGPEFLTYFQNEAQLDKSGLPSDRFFAERPEGSVSTLKIQRTQQEDSAVYLCASTATGGSGEKLFFGSGTQLSVL.

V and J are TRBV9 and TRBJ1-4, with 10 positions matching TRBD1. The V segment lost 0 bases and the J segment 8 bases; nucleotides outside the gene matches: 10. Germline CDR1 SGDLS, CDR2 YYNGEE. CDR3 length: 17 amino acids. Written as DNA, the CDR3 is TGTGCCAGCAGCGTAGAAGGGGGGACAGGGGACCGGGAAAAACTGTTTTTT. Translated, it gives CASSVEGGTGDREKLFF.

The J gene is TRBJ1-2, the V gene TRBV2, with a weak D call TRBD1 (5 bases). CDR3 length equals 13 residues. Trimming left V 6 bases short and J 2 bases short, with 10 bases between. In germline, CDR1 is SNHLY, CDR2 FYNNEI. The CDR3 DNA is TGTGCCAGCAGCAGGGATAGAAACTATGGCTACACCTTC. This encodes CASSRDRNYGYTF.

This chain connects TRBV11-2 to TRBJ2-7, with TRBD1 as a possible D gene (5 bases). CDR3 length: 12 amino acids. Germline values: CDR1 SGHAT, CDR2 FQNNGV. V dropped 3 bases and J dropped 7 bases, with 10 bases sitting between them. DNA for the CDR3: TGTGCCAGCAGCTTCCAGGGTGAAGAGCAGTACTTC. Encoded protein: CASSFQGEEQYF.